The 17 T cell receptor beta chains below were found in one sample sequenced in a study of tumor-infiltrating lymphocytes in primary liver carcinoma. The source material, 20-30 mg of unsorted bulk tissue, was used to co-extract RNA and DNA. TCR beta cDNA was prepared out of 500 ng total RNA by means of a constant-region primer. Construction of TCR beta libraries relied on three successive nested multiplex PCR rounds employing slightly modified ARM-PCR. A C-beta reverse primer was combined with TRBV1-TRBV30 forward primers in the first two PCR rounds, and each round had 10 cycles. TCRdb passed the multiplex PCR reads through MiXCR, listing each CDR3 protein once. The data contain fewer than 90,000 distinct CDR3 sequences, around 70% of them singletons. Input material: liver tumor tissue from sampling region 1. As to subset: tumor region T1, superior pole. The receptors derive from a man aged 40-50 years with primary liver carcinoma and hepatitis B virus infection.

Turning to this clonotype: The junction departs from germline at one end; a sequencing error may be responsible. CDR3 sequence (DNA): TGTGCTAGCAGCTTACTAGCAGGAGTGGGAGAGACCCAGGACTTC. It encodes CASSLLAGVGETQDF. The J gene is TRBJ2-5, the V gene TRBV13, with D perhaps TRBD2 (6 bases). Germline loops: CDR1 PRHDT, CDR2 FYEKMQ (reference sequence). The CDR3 runs 15 residues. Supplemented by reference TRBV13 and TRBJ2-5, the full variable domain reads AAGVIQSPRHLIKEKRETATLKCYPIPRHDTVYWYQQGPGQDPQFLISFYEKMQSDKGSIPDRFSAQQFSDYHSELNMSSLELGDSALYFCASSLLAGVGETQDFGPGTRLLVL.

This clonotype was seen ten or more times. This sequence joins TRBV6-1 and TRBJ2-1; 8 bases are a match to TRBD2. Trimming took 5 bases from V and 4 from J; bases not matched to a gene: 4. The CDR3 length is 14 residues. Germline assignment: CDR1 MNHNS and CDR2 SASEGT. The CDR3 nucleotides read TGTGCCAGCAGTCCCACTAGCGGATACAATGAGCAGTTCTTC. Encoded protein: CASSPTSGYNEQFF.

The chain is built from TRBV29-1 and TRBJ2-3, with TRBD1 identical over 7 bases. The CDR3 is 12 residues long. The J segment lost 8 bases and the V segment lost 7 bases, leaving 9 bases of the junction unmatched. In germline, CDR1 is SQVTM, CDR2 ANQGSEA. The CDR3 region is CSAVGTASTQYF. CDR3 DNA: TGCAGCGCTGTCGGGACAGCGAGTACGCAGTATTTT.

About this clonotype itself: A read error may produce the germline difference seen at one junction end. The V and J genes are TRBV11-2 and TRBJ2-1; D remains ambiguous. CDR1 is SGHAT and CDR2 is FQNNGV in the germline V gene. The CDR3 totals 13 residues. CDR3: CASSLNDAYVQFF. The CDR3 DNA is TGTGCTAGCAGCTTAAATGATGCCTATGTTCAGTTCTTC.

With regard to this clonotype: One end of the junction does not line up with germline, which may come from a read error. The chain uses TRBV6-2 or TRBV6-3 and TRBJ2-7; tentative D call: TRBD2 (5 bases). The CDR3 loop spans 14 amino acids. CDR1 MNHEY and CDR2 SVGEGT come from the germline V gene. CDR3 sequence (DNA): TGTACCAGCAGTTCCGGACTCGTTAGCTACGAGCAGTACTTC. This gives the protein CTSSSGLVSYEQYF.

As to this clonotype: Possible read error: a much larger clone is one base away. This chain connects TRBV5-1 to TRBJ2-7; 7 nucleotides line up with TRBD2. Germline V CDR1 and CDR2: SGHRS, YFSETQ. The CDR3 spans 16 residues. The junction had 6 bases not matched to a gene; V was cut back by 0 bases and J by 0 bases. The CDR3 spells CASSLESGGSSYEQYF. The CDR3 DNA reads TGCGCCAGCAGCTTGGAATCCGGGGGGAGCTCCTACGAGCAGTACTTC.

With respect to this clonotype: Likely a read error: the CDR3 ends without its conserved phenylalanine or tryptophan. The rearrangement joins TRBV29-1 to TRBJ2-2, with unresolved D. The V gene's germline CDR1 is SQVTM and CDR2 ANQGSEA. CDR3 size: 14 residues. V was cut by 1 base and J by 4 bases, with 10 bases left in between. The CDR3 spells CSVEVTSSTGELFI. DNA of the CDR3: TGCAGCGTTGAAGTGACATCGAGCACCGGGGAGCTGTTTATT.

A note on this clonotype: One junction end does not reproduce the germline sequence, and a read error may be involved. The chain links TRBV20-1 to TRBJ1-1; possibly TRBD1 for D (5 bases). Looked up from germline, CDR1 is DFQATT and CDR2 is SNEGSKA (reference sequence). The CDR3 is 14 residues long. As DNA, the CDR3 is TGCAGTGCTAGTCGAGACAGCCTGAACACTGAAGCTTTATTT. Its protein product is CSASRDSLNTEALF.

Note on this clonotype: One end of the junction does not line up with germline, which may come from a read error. In DNA, the CDR3 is TGTGCCAGCAGTACGGAAGGGGCGGTCCACAACTCCTATGGCTACGCCTTC. Encoded protein: CASSTEGAVHNSYGYAF. The chain joins TRBV28 to TRBJ1-2, with D maybe TRBD1 (5 bases). Germline assignment: CDR1 MDHEN and CDR2 SYDVKM. This CDR3 region has 17 residues.

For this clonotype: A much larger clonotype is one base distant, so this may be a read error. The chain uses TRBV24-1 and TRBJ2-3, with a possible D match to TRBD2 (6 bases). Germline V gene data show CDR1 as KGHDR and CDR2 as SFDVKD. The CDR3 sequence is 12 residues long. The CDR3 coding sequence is TGTGCCACCACTAGCGATGCAGATACGCAGTGTTTT. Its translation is CATTSDADTQCF.

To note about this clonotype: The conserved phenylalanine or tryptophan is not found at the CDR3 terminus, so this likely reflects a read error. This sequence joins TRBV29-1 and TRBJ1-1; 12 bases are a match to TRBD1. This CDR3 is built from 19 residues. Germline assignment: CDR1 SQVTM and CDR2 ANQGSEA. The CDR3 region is CSIEAHRDRGPRLNTEAFL. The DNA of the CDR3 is TGCAGCATTGAAGCTCACCGGGACAGGGGGCCTCGACTGAACACTGAAGCTTTCTTA.

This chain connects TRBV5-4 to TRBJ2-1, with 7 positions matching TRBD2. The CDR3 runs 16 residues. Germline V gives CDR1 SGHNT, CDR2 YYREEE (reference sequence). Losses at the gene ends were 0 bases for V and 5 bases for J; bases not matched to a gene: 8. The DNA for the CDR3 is TGTGCCAGCAGCTTGGGACTAGTGGGAGGGCACAATGAGCAGTTCTTC. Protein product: CASSLGLVGGHNEQFF.

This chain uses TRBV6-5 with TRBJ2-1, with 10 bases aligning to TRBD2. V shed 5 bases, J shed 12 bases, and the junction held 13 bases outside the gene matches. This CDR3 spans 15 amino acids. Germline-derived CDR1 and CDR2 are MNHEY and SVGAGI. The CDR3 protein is CASSVLAGSYNWQFF. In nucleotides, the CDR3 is TGTGCCAGCAGTGTACTAGCGGGATCCTACAATTGGCAGTTCTTC.

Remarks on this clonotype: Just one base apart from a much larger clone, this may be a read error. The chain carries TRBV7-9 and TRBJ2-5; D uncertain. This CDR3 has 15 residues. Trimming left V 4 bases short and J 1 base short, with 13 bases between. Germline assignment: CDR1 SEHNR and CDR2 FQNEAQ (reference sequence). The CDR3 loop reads CASSSLPMFQETQYF. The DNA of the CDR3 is TGTGCCAGCAGCTCACTCCCGATGTTCCAAGAGACCCAGTACTTC.

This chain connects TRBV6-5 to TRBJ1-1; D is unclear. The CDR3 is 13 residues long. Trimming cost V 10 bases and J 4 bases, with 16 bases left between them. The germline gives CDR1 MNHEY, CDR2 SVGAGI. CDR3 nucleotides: TGTGCCACCGTGGGAGGCGTTGGCACTGAAGCTTTCTTT. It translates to CATVGGVGTEAFF.

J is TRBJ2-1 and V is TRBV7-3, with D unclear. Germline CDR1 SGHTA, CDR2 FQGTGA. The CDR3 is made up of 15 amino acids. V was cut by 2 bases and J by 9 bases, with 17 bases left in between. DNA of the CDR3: TGTGCCAGCAGCTTATTCGGTGCACGTTCTAGTGAGCAGTTCTTC. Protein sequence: CASSLFGARSSEQFF.

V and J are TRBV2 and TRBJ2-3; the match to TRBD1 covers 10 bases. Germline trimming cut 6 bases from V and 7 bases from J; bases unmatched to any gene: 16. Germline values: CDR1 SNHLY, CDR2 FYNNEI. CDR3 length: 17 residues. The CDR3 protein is CASSVPGQGTSGNTQYF. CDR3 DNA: TGTGCCAGCAGCGTCCCGGGACAGGGGACTAGTGGAAATACGCAGTATTTT.